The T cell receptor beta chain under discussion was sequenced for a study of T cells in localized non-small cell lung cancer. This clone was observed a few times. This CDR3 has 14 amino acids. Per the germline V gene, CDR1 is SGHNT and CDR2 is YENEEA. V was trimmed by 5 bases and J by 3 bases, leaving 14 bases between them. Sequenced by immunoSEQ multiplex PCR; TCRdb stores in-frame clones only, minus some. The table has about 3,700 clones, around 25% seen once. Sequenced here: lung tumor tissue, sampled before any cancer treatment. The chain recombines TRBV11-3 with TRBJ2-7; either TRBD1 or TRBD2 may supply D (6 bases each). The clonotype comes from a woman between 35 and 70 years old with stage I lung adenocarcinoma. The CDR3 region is CASSQGGRVYEQYF. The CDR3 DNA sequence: TGTGCCAGCAGCCAAGGGGGGCGAGTCTACGAGCAGTACTTC.